This TCR beta chain originates from a study of shared clonotypes between healthy human individuals. Study-wide points: Among donors, sharing of clonotypes was expected to be affected by sequencing depth.

CD8 cells regarded as naive lacked CD45RO, were positively chosen for CCR7, and omitted terminally differentiated effector memory CD45RA+ cells. Donors, healthy HIV-negative adults, lacked recent acute infections or vaccinations. The authors distributed each subset's genomic DNA evenly over several immunoSEQ plates. Clones were read by immunoSEQ multiplex PCR, and TCRdb kept only the in-frame ones, dropping some. The repertoire holds roughly 570,000 clones, with roughly 98% as singletons. With respect to this clone: What it recognizes is unknown. The same CDR3 also results from other DNA sequences found in this sample.

This sequence was found in a man in his thirties or forties in good health. Sequencing was carried out using naive CD8+ T cells sorted from blood.

The CDR3 region is CASSLAVQETQYF. The CDR3 DNA reads as TGTGCCAGCAGCTTAGCGGTCCAAGAGACCCAGTACTTC. The chain is built from TRBV7-9 and TRBJ2-5; D is ambiguous. V was cut by 0 bases and J by 1 base, with 3 bases left in between. The CDR3 loop spans 13 amino acids. Germline-derived CDR1 and CDR2 are SEHNR and FQNEAQ (reference sequence).